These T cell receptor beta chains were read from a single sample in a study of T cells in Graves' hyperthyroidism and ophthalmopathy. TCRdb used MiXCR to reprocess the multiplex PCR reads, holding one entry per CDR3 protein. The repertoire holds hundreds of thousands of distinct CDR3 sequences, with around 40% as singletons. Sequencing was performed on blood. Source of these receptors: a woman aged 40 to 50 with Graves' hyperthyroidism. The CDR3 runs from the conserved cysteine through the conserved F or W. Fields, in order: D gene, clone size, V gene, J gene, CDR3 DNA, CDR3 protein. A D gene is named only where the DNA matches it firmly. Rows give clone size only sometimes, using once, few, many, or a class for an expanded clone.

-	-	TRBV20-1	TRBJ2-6	TGCAGTGCTAGAGATGCCCGGGGGAACCTCTGGGCCAACGTCCTGACTTTC	CSARDARGNLWANVLTF
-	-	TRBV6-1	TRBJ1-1	TGTGCCAGCGAGAGACAGGACGGACTCACTGAAGCTTTCTTT	CASERQDGLTEAFF
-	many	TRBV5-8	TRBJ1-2	TGTGCCAGCAGCTTGGATACCACCTCTTCCAAGGGCTACACCTTC	CASSLDTTSSKGYTF
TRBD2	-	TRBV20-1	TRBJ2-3	TGCAGTGCCCCACTGGGACTAGCGACAGATACGCAGTATTTT	CSAPLGLATDTQYF
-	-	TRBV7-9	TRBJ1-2	TGTGCCAGCAGCCACGGACAGGGCTACACCTTC	CASSHGQGYTF
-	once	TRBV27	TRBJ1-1	TGTGCCAGCAGTGGGGGGGATTTTCGAGCTTTCTTT	CASSGGDFRAFF
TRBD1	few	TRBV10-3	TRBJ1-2	TGTGCCATCAGGGAGATTTTTCGGGACAGGGCATCTTCTAACTATGGCTACACCTTC	CAIREIFRDRASSNYGYTF
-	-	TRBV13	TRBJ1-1	TGTGCCAGCAGCACCGCCCCTGAAGCTTTCTTT	CASSTAPEAFF
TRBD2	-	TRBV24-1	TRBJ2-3	TGTGCCACCAGTGATTTCTCCGGGACTAGCGGCATTCTGGATACGCAGTATTTT	CATSDFSGTSGILDTQYF
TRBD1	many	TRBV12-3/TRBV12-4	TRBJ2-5	TGTGCCAGCAGGGTGGGACAGCAAGAGACCCAGTACTTC	CASRVGQQETQYF
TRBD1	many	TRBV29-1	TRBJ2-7	TGCAGCGTCGGGACAGATACCTACGAGCAGTACTTC	CSVGTDTYEQYF
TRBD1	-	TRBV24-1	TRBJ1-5	TGTGCCACCAGTGATCCCGGACAGGGACAAGAGACCCAGCATTTT	CATSDPGQGQETQHF
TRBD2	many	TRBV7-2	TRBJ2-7	TGTGCCAGCAGCTCCTCTGGTTGGCTAGCGGGGTCAAGCTCCTACGAGCAGTACTTC	CASSSSGWLAGSSSYEQYF
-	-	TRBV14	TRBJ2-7	TGTGCCAGCAGCCATGGGCTTCTAACCGAGCAGTACTTC	CASSHGLLTEQYF
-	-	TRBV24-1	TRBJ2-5	TGTGCCAGCAGTTTAGCCCGACAGATGGAGACCCAGTACTTC	CASSLARQMETQYF
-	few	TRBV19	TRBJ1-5	TGTGCCAGTAGTAGAATAGGGGTTGTAAATCAGCCCCAGCATTTT	CASSRIGVVNQPQHF
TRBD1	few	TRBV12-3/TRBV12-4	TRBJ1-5	TGTGCCAGCAGTGTCTTACAGGGGGATCAGCCCCAGCATTTT	CASSVLQGDQPQHF
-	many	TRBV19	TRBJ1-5	TGTGCCATCCCGAACGATCAGCCCCAGCATTTT	CAIPNDQPQHF
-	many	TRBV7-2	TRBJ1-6	TGTGCCAGCAACCCCAGCTCCTATAATTCACCCCTCCACTTT	CASNPSSYNSPLHF
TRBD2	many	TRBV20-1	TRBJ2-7	TGCAGTGCTTATAGGACTAGCGGGATGGGCGAGCAGTACTTC	CSAYRTSGMGEQYF
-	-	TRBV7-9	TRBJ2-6	TGTGCCAGCAGCCCATTGGATCCCCCCGCTGGGGCCAACGTCCTGACTTTC	CASSPLDPPAGANVLTF
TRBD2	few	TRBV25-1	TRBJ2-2	TGTGCCAGCAGTGAACTGGGGACTAGCTCGACCACCGGGGAGCTGTTTTTT	CASSELGTSSTTGELFF
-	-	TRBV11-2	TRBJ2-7	TGTGCCAGCAGCTTATCTCCTGAGCAGAACTTC	CASSLSPEQNF
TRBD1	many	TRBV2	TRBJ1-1	TGTGCCAGCAGTGAAGCGCGGACAGGGAGGACTGAAGCTTTCTTT	CASSEARTGRTEAFF
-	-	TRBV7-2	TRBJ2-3	TGTGCCAGCAGATACGGGACAGATACGCAGTATTTT	CASRYGTDTQYF
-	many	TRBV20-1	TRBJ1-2	TGCAGTGCTAGAGAGGGCGACTATGGCTACACCTTC	CSAREGDYGYTF
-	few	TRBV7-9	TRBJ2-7	TGTGCCAGCAGTCCGGAAGGACGGCCTTACGAGCAGTACTTC	CASSPEGRPYEQYF
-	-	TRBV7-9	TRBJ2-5	TGTGCCAGCAGCTCACAGGGTCCCCAAGGGGAGACCCAGTACTTC	CASSSQGPQGETQYF
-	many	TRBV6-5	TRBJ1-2	TGTGCCAGCACAAAGGGATCTGGTGGCTACACCTTC	CASTKGSGGYTF
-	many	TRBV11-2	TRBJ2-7	TGTGCCAGCAGCGTGAACCCTAGCTTTTCCTACGAGCAGTACTTC	CASSVNPSFSYEQYF
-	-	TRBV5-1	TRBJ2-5	TGCGCCAGCAGCGCGTTGACAGGCCAAGAGACCCAGTACTTC	CASSALTGQETQYF
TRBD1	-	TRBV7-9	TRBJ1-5	TGTGCCAGCAGCTCCACGGACAGGGAAAATCAGCCCCAGCATTTT	CASSSTDRENQPQHF
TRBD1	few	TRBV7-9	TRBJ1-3	TGTGCCAGCAGCTTAGCCACAGGGGGACCCTCCGGAAACACCATATATTTT	CASSLATGGPSGNTIYF
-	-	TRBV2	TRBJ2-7	TGTGCTATGGAGACAGCCTACGAGCAGTACTTC	CAMETAYEQYF
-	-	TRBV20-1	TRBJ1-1	TGCAGTGCACCGGACTCCGAGTTTGGCACTGAAGCTTTCTTT	CSAPDSEFGTEAFF
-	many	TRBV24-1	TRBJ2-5	TGTGCCACCAGTGAATCGTACCAAGAGACCCAGTACTTC	CATSESYQETQYF
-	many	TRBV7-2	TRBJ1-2	TGTGCCAGCAGCTCCGAGGAGAGTGACTATGGCTACACCTTC	CASSSEESDYGYTF
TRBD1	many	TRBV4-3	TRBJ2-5	TGCGCCAGCAGCACGGACAGGGCCGGCGAGACCCAGTACTTC	CASSTDRAGETQYF
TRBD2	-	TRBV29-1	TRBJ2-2	TGCAGCGGCGGGGGGATCGGGACCGGGGAGCTGTTTTTT	CSGGGIGTGELFF
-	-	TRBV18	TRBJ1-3	TGTGCCAGCTCACCACAGTCCCCTAGGGGGGACACCATATATTTT	CASSPQSPRGDTIYF
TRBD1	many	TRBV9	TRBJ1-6	TGTGCCAGCAGCTTTCGACAGGGTGGTAATTCACCCCTCCACTTT	CASSFRQGGNSPLHF
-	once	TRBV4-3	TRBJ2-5	TGCGCCAGCAGCCAAGATAGGGGGGGCGCACCCCGGGCGACCCAGTACTTC	CASSQDRGGAPRATQYF
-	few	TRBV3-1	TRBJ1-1	TGTGCCAGCAGCCAAGATTCCCAGGGGAACACTGAAGCTTTCTTT	CASSQDSQGNTEAFF
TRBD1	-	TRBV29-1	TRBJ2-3	TGCAGCGCGTTAGACAGGGTTGCAGATACGCAGTATTTT	CSALDRVADTQYF
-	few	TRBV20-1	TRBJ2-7	TGCAGTGCCGACCCTAGCCGTTCCTACGAGCAGTACTTC	CSADPSRSYEQYF
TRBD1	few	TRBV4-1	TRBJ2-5	TGCGCCAGCAGCAGACAGGGGGACCCCCAGTACTTC	CASSRQGDPQYF
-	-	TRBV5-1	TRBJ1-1	TGCGCCAGCAGGGTAGATTCGGGGGCATTGGGTGAAGCTTTCTTT	CASRVDSGALGEAFF
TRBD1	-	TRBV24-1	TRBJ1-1	TGTGCCAGCAGCTCCGAATACAGGGGATGGGCTGAAGCTTCCTTT	CASSSEYRGWAEASF
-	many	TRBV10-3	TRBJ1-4	TGTGCCATCGCCGCGGGGGAGGGAAGTGAAAAACTGTTTTTT	CAIAAGEGSEKLFF
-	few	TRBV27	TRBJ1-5	TGTGCCAGCAGGCACGGGGGCAATCAGCCCCAGCATTTT	CASRHGGNQPQHF